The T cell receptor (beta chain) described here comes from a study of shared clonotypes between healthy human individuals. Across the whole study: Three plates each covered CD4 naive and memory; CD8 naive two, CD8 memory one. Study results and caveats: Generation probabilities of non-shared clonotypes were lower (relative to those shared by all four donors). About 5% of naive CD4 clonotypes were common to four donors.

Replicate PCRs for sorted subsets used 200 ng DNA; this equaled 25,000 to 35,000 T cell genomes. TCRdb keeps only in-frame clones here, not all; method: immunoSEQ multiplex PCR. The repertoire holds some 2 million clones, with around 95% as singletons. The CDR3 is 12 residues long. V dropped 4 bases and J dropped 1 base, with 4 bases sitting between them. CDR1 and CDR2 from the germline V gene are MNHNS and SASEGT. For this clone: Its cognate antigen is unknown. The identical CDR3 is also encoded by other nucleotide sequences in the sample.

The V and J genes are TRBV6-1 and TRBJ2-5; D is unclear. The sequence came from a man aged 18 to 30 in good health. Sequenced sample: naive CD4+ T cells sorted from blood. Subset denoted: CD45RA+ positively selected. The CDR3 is CASSVSQETQYF. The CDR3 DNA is TGTGCCAGCAGTGTAAGCCAAGAGACCCAGTACTTC.